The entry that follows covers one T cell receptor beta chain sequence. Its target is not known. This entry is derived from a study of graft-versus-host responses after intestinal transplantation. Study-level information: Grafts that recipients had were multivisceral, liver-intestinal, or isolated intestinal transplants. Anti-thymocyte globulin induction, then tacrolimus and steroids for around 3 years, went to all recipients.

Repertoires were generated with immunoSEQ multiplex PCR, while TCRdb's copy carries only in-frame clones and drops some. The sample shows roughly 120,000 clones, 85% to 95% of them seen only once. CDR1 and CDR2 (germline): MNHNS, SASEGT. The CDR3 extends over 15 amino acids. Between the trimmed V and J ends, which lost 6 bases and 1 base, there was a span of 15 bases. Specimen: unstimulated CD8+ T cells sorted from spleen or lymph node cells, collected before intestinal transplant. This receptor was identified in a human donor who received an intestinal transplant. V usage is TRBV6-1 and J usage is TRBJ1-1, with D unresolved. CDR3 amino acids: CASSDWVGWNTEAFF. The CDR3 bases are TGTGCCAGCAGCGATTGGGTGGGTTGGAACACTGAAGCTTTCTTT.